This T cell receptor (beta chain) was observed in a study of T cells after yellow fever vaccination. Overall study results and limits: Reappearance after the booster was seen for most primary-vaccination clones, at 95% to 97% CD4 and about 90% CD8. Researchers noted that a small share of clonotypes showed up in both CD4 and CD8 compartments.

A word on this clonotype: Its antigen remains unidentified.

Germline CDR1 and CDR2: SGDLS and YYNGEE. The CDR3 is 10 amino acids. TCRdb reanalysed the 5' RACE reads using MiXCR and keeps one entry per CDR3 protein. The sample consists of about 300,000 distinct CDR3 sequences, approximately 7% of them appearing once. The TCR was taken from a man aged 18 to 29 who received the YFV17D yellow fever vaccine. The chain uses TRBV9 and TRBJ2-7; D remains ambiguous. This specimen consisted of PBMCs, obtained about 41 days after the first yellow fever vaccination. CDR3 nucleotides: TGTGCCGGCAGCGATTCTGAGCAGTACGTC. Its protein is CAGSDSEQYV.